The table lists the clone carrying this T cell receptor beta chain with many counts. These data come from a study of T-cell memory formation after mild COVID-19. On the study more broadly: Each donor largely had its own TCR clusters.

MiXCR, run by TCRdb on the 5' RACE reads, gives a single entry per CDR3 protein. The sample includes about 300,000 distinct CDR3 sequences, roughly a fifth of them seen just once. Germline V lookup: CDR1 SGHAT, CDR2 FQNNGV. CDR3 length: 13 residues. V lost 3 bases to trimming and J lost 2 bases, with 7 bases between them. The sequence came from a man in his late teens or twenties who had mild COVID-19 (a few samples of this study predate the infection). Cell type and time point are not known. This sequence joins TRBV11-2 and TRBJ2-5; D gene ambiguous. The material sequenced was PBMCs or a T cell subset sorted from them (not recorded which). CDR3 protein: CASSFSGQETQYF. The DNA of the CDR3 is TGTGCCAGCAGCTTTTCCGGGCAAGAGACCCAGTACTTC.